The clone carrying this T cell receptor beta chain has more than one count but fewer than ten. These data come from a study of T cells in Graves' hyperthyroidism and ophthalmopathy. Germline CDR1 reads LNHDA; CDR2 reads SQIVND (reference sequence). The CDR3 sequence is 14 residues long. V lost 4 bases, J lost 2 bases, and 11 bases lay in between. TCR beta CDR3 region amplification was performed from RNA transcripts. Researchers ran a first-round RT-PCR on the TCR CDR3 using the HTBI primer set. TCRdb redid the calling of the multiplex PCR reads with MiXCR, one entry per CDR3 protein. The sample yields about 480,000 distinct CDR3 sequences, approximately 14% seen once.

This chain joins TRBV19 and TRBJ1-1, with unresolved D. The sequence derives from a woman between 18 and 29 years old with Graves' hyperthyroidism. Sequenced input: blood. Here the CDR3 reads CASSTGLPNTEAFF. In DNA, the CDR3 is TGTGCCAGTAGTACTGGGCTACCAAACACTGAAGCTTTCTTT.